The 27 T cell receptor beta chains in this list originate from one sample, sequenced in a study of blood T cell repertoires in COVID-19. TCRdb's table, derived via immunoSEQ multiplex PCR, lists solely in-frame clones and lacks some. Among about 89,000 clones listed, less than 85% were seen once. Sequenced material: peripheral blood. Receptors originate from a woman older than 75 with acute or convalescent COVID-19.

The chain couples TRBV18 to TRBJ2-2; TRBD1 agrees at 7 bases. Germline V CDR1 and CDR2: KGHSH, LQKENI. With V trimmed by 3 bases and J by 2 bases, 3 bases remained unmatched. The CDR3 totals 15 residues. The CDR3 here is CASSPDRVNTGELFF. The DNA of the CDR3 is TGTGCCAGCTCACCCGACAGGGTAAACACCGGGGAGCTGTTTTTT.

The rearrangement joins TRBV5-8 to TRBJ1-5; no firm D call. The CDR3 sequence is 14 residues long. The V and J ends lost 2 bases and 2 bases respectively, with 8 bases between them. Germline V gene sequence: CDR1 SGHTS, CDR2 YDEGEE. The CDR3 DNA sequence: TGTGCCAGCAGCTTCCTAGGAGGCAATCAGCCCCAGCATTTT. As protein: CASSFLGGNQPQHF.

In this sample, this clone turned up a few times. This chain connects TRBV12-3 or TRBV12-4 to TRBJ2-2; D call uncertain. The CDR3 sequence is 12 residues long. V was pared by 6 bases and J by 5 bases, with 7 bases between. As DNA, the CDR3 is TGTGCCAGCAGGGCCCAGACCGGGGAGCTGTTTTTT. The encoded protein is CASRAQTGELFF.

The chain links TRBV4-1 to TRBJ1-2, with D unresolved. The V and J ends lost 1 base and 8 bases respectively, with 8 bases between them. The germline V gene has CDR1 MGHRA and CDR2 YSYEKL. This CDR3 contains 12 residues. CDR3 protein: CASSQVNQGYTF. CDR3 bases: TGCGCCAGCAGCCAAGTAAATCAGGGCTACACCTTC.

This clone was detected only a few times. V is TRBV27 and J is TRBJ1-5; D remains ambiguous. Germline CDR1 is MNHEY and CDR2 is SMNVEV (reference sequence). CDR3 size: 15 residues. V lost 1 base and J 0 bases, leaving 7 bases between the germline ends. As DNA, the CDR3 is TGTGCCAGCAGTTTATTTACGGGTAGCAATCAGCCCCAGCATTTT. Translation gives CASSLFTGSNQPQHF.

In its sample, this clone was seen a few times. J is TRBJ1-2 and V is TRBV30; a weak D match, TRBD1 (6 bases). Germline V lookup: CDR1 GTSNPN, CDR2 SVGIG (reference sequence). V lost 3 bases, J lost 6 bases, and 14 bases lay in between. The CDR3 is 13 amino acids. The DNA of the CDR3 is TGTGCCTGGAGATTACAGGGATCTAATGGCTACACCTTC. It codes for CAWRLQGSNGYTF.

The J gene is TRBJ2-6, the V gene TRBV6-5; TRBD1 aligns across 8 bases. The germline V gene has CDR1 MNHEY and CDR2 SVGAGI. The CDR3 length is 15 residues. V shed 6 bases and J 2 bases; nucleotides not matched to a gene: 3. CDR3 sequence reads: CASSQGAAGANVLTF. CDR3 in DNA: TGTGCCAGCAGCCAGGGGGCGGCTGGGGCCAACGTCCTGACTTTC.

The rearrangement uses TRBV3-1 (or the pseudogene TRBV3-2) and TRBJ2-2; no clear D. This CDR3 has 15 residues. Germline assignment: CDR1 LGHDT and CDR2 YNNKEL (reference sequence). Trimming cost V 1 base and J 0 bases, with 6 bases left between them. CDR3 in amino acids: CASSQVQANTGELFF. CDR3 nucleotide sequence: TGTGCCAGCAGCCAAGTGCAGGCGAACACCGGGGAGCTGTTTTTT.

The V call is TRBV30, the J call TRBJ2-2; D is unclear. CDR3 length equals 15 residues. Trimming took off 0 bases at V and 1 base at J, with 9 bases between the two ends. Per the germline V gene, CDR1 is GTSNPN and CDR2 is SVGIG (reference sequence). Here the CDR3 reads CAWSVLRLNTGELFF. CDR3 nucleotides: TGTGCCTGGAGTGTACTAAGGCTGAACACCGGGGAGCTGTTTTTT. The full variable domain, its missing parts supplied by reference TRBV30 and TRBJ2-2, is SQTIHQWPATLVQPVGSPLSLECTVEGTSNPNLYWYRQAAGRGLQLLFYSVGIGQISSEVPQNLSASRPQDRQFILSSKKLLLSDSGFYLCAWSVLRLNTGELFFGEGSRLTVL.

The chain uses TRBV7-8 and TRBJ2-7, with TRBD2 matching 12 bases. V shed 4 bases, J shed 2 bases, and the junction held 6 bases outside the gene matches. CDR3 size: 16 residues. Germline CDR1 and CDR2: SGHVS and FQNEAQ. DNA of the CDR3: TGTGCCAGCAGCTACCGACTAGCGGGAGTCGCCTACGAGCAGTACTTC. It encodes CASSYRLAGVAYEQYF.

V is TRBV25-1 and J is TRBJ2-3; TRBD2 matches 10 bases. The CDR3 is made up of 16 amino acids. Unmatched junction bases numbered 8, after V lost 3 bases and J lost 5 bases. Germline CDR1 and CDR2: MGHDK and SYGVNS. CDR3: CASSDLAGVGRDTQYF. CDR3 in DNA: TGTGCCAGCAGTGACCTAGCGGGAGTAGGGAGAGATACGCAGTATTTT.

This CDR3 reads CASLGQGNTIYF. CDR3 nucleotide sequence: TGTGCCAGCCTTGGACAGGGAAACACCATATATTTT. J is TRBJ1-3 and V is TRBV6-5; perhaps TRBD1 as D (6 bases). Trimming stripped 8 bases from V and 4 bases from J, with 9 bases between. Germline V gene sequence: CDR1 MNHEY, CDR2 SVGAGI. CDR3 length: 12 residues.

V and J are TRBV13 and TRBJ2-3; 12 positions agree with TRBD2. Losses at the gene ends were 4 bases for V and 4 bases for J; bases not matched to a gene: 6. CDR3 length: 16 residues. Germline V gene sequence: CDR1 PRHDT, CDR2 FYEKMQ (reference sequence). Here the CDR3 reads CASSSRLAGVADTQYF. CDR3 bases: TGTGCCAGCAGCTCGAGACTAGCGGGAGTGGCAGATACGCAGTATTTT.

The chain uses TRBV2 and TRBJ2-1; 9 positions match TRBD2. Germline-derived CDR1 and CDR2 are SNHLY and FYNNEI. Trimming removed 3 bases from V and 9 bases from J; junction bases left unmatched: 12. There are 16 residues in the CDR3. The CDR3 sequence: CASSDKLAGGGAEQFF. The CDR3, as DNA: TGTGCCAGCAGTGATAAATTGGCGGGAGGGGGAGCTGAGCAGTTCTTC.

The genes are TRBV29-1 and TRBJ2-2, with a tentative D call TRBD1 (6 bases). Germline loops: CDR1 SQVTM, CDR2 ANQGSEA. The CDR3 totals 14 residues. Trimming pared 4 bases from V and 3 bases from J, leaving 12 bases between. The CDR3 sequence is CSVGHGTHTGELFF. The CDR3 DNA is TGCAGCGTTGGACACGGGACACACACCGGGGAGCTGTTTTTT.

The chain couples TRBV3-1 (or the pseudogene TRBV3-2) to TRBJ2-1, with 12 bases lining up with TRBD2. This CDR3 has 18 residues. V trimming: 1 base; J trimming: 4 bases; junction bases outside the gene matches: 8. Germline V gives CDR1 LGHDT, CDR2 YNNKEL (reference sequence). CDR3 loop: CASSQGLAGGLGYNEQFF. The CDR3 DNA is TGTGCCAGCAGCCAAGGCCTAGCGGGAGGGCTGGGGTACAATGAGCAGTTCTTC.

V gene TRBV7-9 combines with J gene TRBJ1-1, with D unclear. This CDR3 has 14 residues. CDR1 and CDR2 from the germline V gene are SEHNR and FQNEAQ (reference sequence). V gave up 1 base and J gave up 4 bases, with 10 bases separating them. CDR3 sequence reads: CASSLDGFSTEAFF. The CDR3 coding sequence is TGTGCCAGCAGCTTAGACGGGTTCAGCACTGAAGCTTTCTTT.

The chain combines TRBV7-9 with TRBJ2-2, with 11 bases lining up with TRBD1. The CDR3 is made up of 15 amino acids. The J segment lost 7 bases and the V segment lost 5 bases, leaving 6 bases of the junction unmatched. Per the germline V gene, CDR1 is SEHNR and CDR2 is FQNEAQ (reference sequence). CDR3 in amino acids: CASSRTGGFIGELFF. CDR3 coding DNA: TGTGCCAGCAGCCGGACAGGGGGCTTCATCGGGGAGCTGTTTTTT.

This chain uses TRBV15 with TRBJ2-1; no clear D. The V and J ends lost 1 base and 9 bases respectively, with 13 bases between them. Germline CDR1 is LNHNV and CDR2 is YYDKDF (reference sequence). The CDR3 has 14 residues. In DNA, the CDR3 is TGTGCCACCAGCAGAGGAAGGAGCGTTGGTGAGCAGTTCTTC. It encodes CATSRGRSVGEQFF.

This chain links TRBV14 with TRBJ2-1; 8 bases fit TRBD2. CDR3 length: 14 amino acids. Germline CDR1 reads SGHDN; CDR2 reads FVKESK. Trimming took 4 bases from V and 4 from J; bases not matched to a gene: 3. As DNA, the CDR3 is TGTGCCAGCAGCCTGGGACTAGGTTACAATGAGCAGTTCTTC. Amino acids: CASSLGLGYNEQFF. Variable domain in full (rest from reference TRBV14 and TRBJ2-1): EAGVTQFPSHSVIEKGQTVTLRCDPISGHDNLYWYRRVMGKEIKFLLHFVKESKQDESGMPNNRFLAERTGGTYSTLKVQPAELEDSGVYFCASSLGLGYNEQFFGPGTRLTVL.

The chain is built from TRBV18 and TRBJ1-2, with 8 nucleotides matching TRBD1. This CDR3 is built from 14 residues. Trimming removed 4 bases from V and 3 bases from J; junction bases left unmatched: 4. Looked up from germline, CDR1 is KGHSH and CDR2 is LQKENI. CDR3 nucleotide sequence: TGTGCCAGCTCACAACCGGGACAGGACTATGGCTACACCTTC. It codes for CASSQPGQDYGYTF.

The V and J genes are TRBV30 and TRBJ1-1, with D possibly matching TRBD1 (6 bases). Germline V gene sequence: CDR1 GTSNPN, CDR2 SVGIG (reference sequence). The CDR3 is made up of 14 amino acids. V was shortened by 5 bases and J by 6 bases, with 19 bases between the two germline ends. The CDR3 nucleotides are TGTGCCTGGGACCAGGGACACTCAGGGGCTGAAGCTTTCTTT. It is translated as CAWDQGHSGAEAFF. Variable domain in full (rest from reference TRBV30 and TRBJ1-1): SQTIHQWPATLVQPVGSPLSLECTVEGTSNPNLYWYRQAAGRGLQLLFYSVGIGQISSEVPQNLSASRPQDRQFILSSKKLLLSDSGFYLCAWDQGHSGAEAFFGQGTRLTVV.

This chain connects TRBV2 to TRBJ2-1, with 9 bases lining up with TRBD1. CDR3 size: 15 residues. J was trimmed by 2 bases and V by 5 bases; bases with no gene match: 4. Looked up from germline, CDR1 is SNHLY and CDR2 is FYNNEI. CDR3 region: CASSPGQGTYNEQFF. CDR3 in DNA: TGTGCCAGCAGTCCGGGACAGGGCACCTACAATGAGCAGTTCTTC.

The V gene is TRBV5-6, the J gene TRBJ1-2, with 9 bases matching TRBD1. The CDR3 extends over 12 amino acids. J gave up 14 bases and V 2 bases, and 7 bases lay outside the gene matches. In germline, CDR1 is SGHDT, CDR2 YYEEEE. The CDR3 is CASSFGGTGKTF. The CDR3 DNA sequence: TGTGCCAGCAGCTTCGGGGGGACAGGGAAGACCTTC.

The CDR3 loop is CASLSKQGAVCINTEAFF. The DNA of the CDR3 is TGTGCCAGTCTTTCAAAACAGGGGGCGGTGTGTATAAACACTGAAGCTTTCTTT. The chain uses TRBV27 and TRBJ1-1, with 9 bases fitting TRBD1. Germline V gene lookup returns CDR1 MNHEY and CDR2 SMNVEV (reference sequence). With 9 bases clipped from V and 2 bases from J, the junction kept 19 bases outside the gene matches. CDR3 length: 18 residues.

The chain combines TRBV28 with TRBJ2-7; TRBD2 matches at 8 bases. CDR1 and CDR2 from the germline V gene are MDHEN and SYDVKM. This CDR3 region has 14 residues. Unmatched junction bases numbered 5, after V lost 6 bases and J lost 1 base. The CDR3 DNA follows: TGTGCCAGCAGACTACTAGCGGAGTCCTACGAGCAGTACTTC. Translation gives CASRLLAESYEQYF.

This clone was seen a handful of times. CDR3 protein: CASSLGGGTEAFF. DNA of the CDR3: TGTGCCAGCAGTCTAGGTGGGGGGACTGAAGCTTTCTTT. This chain uses TRBV6-5 with TRBJ1-1; tentatively, D is TRBD1 (5 bases). V shed 5 bases and J shed 5 bases, with 12 bases lying between them. The CDR3 has 13 residues. Germline V gives CDR1 MNHEY, CDR2 SVGAGI.